This TCR beta chain was retrieved from a study of follicular helper T cells after annual influenza vaccination (dated 2017 in TCRdb). With regard to the full study: Blood was collected on days 0, 7 and 28 after each seasonal influenza vaccination. Multi-year samples were available from six subjects, with four subjects covering two vaccination seasons and two subjects covering three seasons. One week after vaccination, a second recruited cohort of about a dozen subjects (Table S1) displayed a similar ICOS+CD38+ cTfh response. To look at recall of cTfh clones, some subjects were tracked through successive annual vaccinations covering the 2013-2014, 2014-2015 and 2015-2016 seasons. The 2013-2014 samples were cryopreserved, while the 2015 samples were processed right after collection. What the research found in general, with its limitations: ICOS+CD38+ cTfh clonality correlated with the frequency of that population, and its change correlated with the change in circulating plasmablast frequency. With successive annual vaccinations, a recurrent oligoclonal ICOS+CD38+ cTfh response was recalled, and this response contained tetramer and AIM influenza-specific clonotypes. Because only 10-20% of the analyzed cells gave productive TCRB sequences, there was no way to sample rare clonotypes. Day 7 ICOS+CD38+ clones were most often found later in ICOS-CD38- cTfh, suggesting that subset may serve as a memory reservoir. In evaluating whether influenza clones were enriched, the possibility that the far larger non-cTfh compartments were undersampled could not be ruled out.

The time point label here, explained by the study, means: 2015-2016 season, pre-vaccination. Adults were given seasonal inactivated influenza vaccine (Fluvarix), and sorted blood CD4 subsets were followed by TCRB sequencing before and after vaccination. To be eligible, subjects had to live in the community and must not have received influenza vaccine in the previous 6 months. Influenza vaccine contraindications, substance abuse, HIV/AIDS, active malignancy, immunomodulatory medication and active illness such as respiratory infection were included among the exclusion criteria. Per time point, between about 40 and 100 mL of blood was sampled. Either Ficoll-Paque PLUS or SepMate separation was used to isolate PBMC. As a non-Tfh comparison subset, CXCR5- memory CD4 T cells were sorted. Cell subsets were sorted from PBMC on a BD FACS Aria before DNA extraction. Clipping removes 6 bases from V and 6 bases from J, with 1 as the unmatched junction base count. The CDR3 goes from the cysteine to the phenylalanine over 11 residues. Only CDR3 DNA remains: 33 bases, in frame from the first base. CDR1 MNHGY and CDR2 SVAAGI are derived from the germline V gene.

Regarding this clone: The antigen it recognizes is unknown. Per-base qualities were not stored, and no clone one base away is much larger.

Library construction relied on the immunoSEQ multiplex PCR assay. Adaptive Biotechnologies carried out TCRB amplification, library preparation, sequencing and preliminary bioinformatics at Survey level resolution. Concerning the study's data processing: Clonality was calculated in R as 1 minus normalized Shannon entropy, and the Gini index was calculated with the R package ineq. To get the overlap score, the summed counts of shared sequences were divided by the total counts of all sequences in both of the compared samples. Fisher's exact test, with an assumed theoretical repertoire of 10^7 TCRB sequences, was used to assess the significance of shared clonotypes. In TCRdb, the immuneACCESS table is reduced to in-frame sequences with V and J assigned. These tables do not hold every clone; where another copy was compared, an unresolved V gene accounts for under half, and the others remain unexplained. V and J calls and clone size are given by that table; D and trimming were obtained from the DNA. In all, the sample holds several thousand clones, and 82% of those were seen once. The ten largest account for 0.77% of the sample.

Here the chain combines TRBV6-9 and TRBJ1-1, and TRBD1 matches 7 of the central bases. This receptor was obtained from an adult who received the influenza vaccine. The material was CXCR5- memory CD4+ T cells sorted from blood, obtained on the day of influenza vaccination. The sample's cell subset or site label, in plain terms: CXCR5- memory CD4 T cells. The nucleotide sequence is given as TGTGCCAGCAGGCAGGGGGCTGAAGCTTTCTTT. It translates to CASRQGAEAFF.